Listed here are 10 T cell receptor beta chains from one sample, sequenced in a study of blood T cell repertoires in COVID-19. Only in-frame clones appear in the TCRdb table, and some are missing; sequencing was by immunoSEQ multiplex PCR. Of tens of thousands of clones listed, approximately 86% are singletons. Sample: peripheral blood. All receptors derive from a woman aged 55-75 years with acute or convalescent COVID-19.

This rearrangement joins TRBV6-2 or TRBV6-3 to TRBJ1-6; 8 bases are shared with TRBD1. The length of the CDR3 is 15 residues. Germline CDR1 is MNHEY and CDR2 is SVGEGT. J lost 6 bases, V lost 6 bases, and 7 bases had no gene match. As DNA, the CDR3 is TGTGCCAGCAGCTTGACCGACAGGGGTAATTCACCCCTCCACTTT. Encoded protein: CASSLTDRGNSPLHF.

The genes are TRBV27 and TRBJ1-5; D is possibly TRBD1 (5 bases). The CDR3 is 13 amino acids. V dropped 8 bases and J dropped 1 base, with 9 bases sitting between them. Germline V gene sequence: CDR1 MNHEY, CDR2 SMNVEV (reference sequence). The chain's CDR3 is CASATVSNQPQHF. The CDR3 coding sequence is TGTGCCAGCGCGACAGTGAGCAATCAGCCCCAGCATTTT.

This chain uses TRBV14 with TRBJ1-1; 7 bases line up with TRBD1. This CDR3 has 14 residues. With V trimmed by 4 bases and J by 5 bases, 7 bases remained unmatched. CDR1 is SGHDN, CDR2 FVKESK, per germline. CDR3 coding DNA: TGTGCCAGCAGCCCAACGACAGGGAGAACTGAAGCTTTCTTT. It yields the protein CASSPTTGRTEAFF.

The genes are TRBV7-2 and TRBJ2-7; D is perhaps TRBD2 (7 bases). Germline V gives CDR1 SGHTA, CDR2 FQGNSA. This CDR3 region has 15 residues. V lost 1 base and J 5 bases, leaving 15 bases between the germline ends. CDR3: CASSLVRGAGNEQYF. The CDR3 nucleotides are TGTGCCAGCAGCTTAGTCCGGGGGGCGGGGAACGAGCAGTACTTC.

The rearrangement uses TRBV5-1 and TRBJ2-7, with D possibly being TRBD2 (6 bases). Trimming removed 4 bases at V and 6 bases at J, with 17 bases between. There are 14 residues in the CDR3. Germline V gene data show CDR1 as SGHRS and CDR2 as YFSETQ. CDR3 sequence: CASSGTDGGREQYF. Here the CDR3 DNA reads TGCGCCAGCAGCGGGACGGACGGGGGTCGCGAGCAGTACTTC.

Only one count was recorded for this clone. The CDR3 region is CASSSGTGLSYEQYF. The CDR3, as DNA: TGTGCCAGCAGCTCCGGGACAGGCCTCTCCTACGAGCAGTACTTC. The chain carries TRBV6-2 or TRBV6-3 and TRBJ2-7; 8 bases agree with TRBD1. J was trimmed by 0 bases and V by 6 bases; bases with no gene match: 7. Germline-derived CDR1 and CDR2 are MNHEY and SVGEGT. The CDR3 has 15 residues.

The chain employs TRBV6-2 or TRBV6-3 and TRBJ2-2; D is possibly TRBD2 (5 bases). Between the trimmed V and J ends, which lost 2 bases and 6 bases, there was a span of 7 bases. Germline values: CDR1 MNHEY, CDR2 SVGEGT. This CDR3 has 13 amino acids. The CDR3 is CASSYLAAGELFF. In DNA, the CDR3 is TGTGCCAGCAGTTACCTAGCAGCCGGGGAGCTGTTTTTT.

V and J are TRBV18 and TRBJ1-1; D possibly corresponds to TRBD1 (6 bases). Trimming took off 2 bases at V and 6 bases at J, with 16 bases between the two ends. Germline-derived CDR1 and CDR2 are KGHSH and LQKENI. The CDR3 contains 15 residues. The CDR3 sequence: CASSPYLRGGSEAFF. The CDR3 nucleotides read TGTGCCAGCTCACCATACCTCAGGGGTGGGTCTGAAGCTTTCTTT.

This clone has a single count. The V gene is TRBV14, the J gene TRBJ2-6; 12 nucleotides align to TRBD1. The CDR3 spans 17 residues. The V gene end was trimmed by 8 bases and the J gene end by 1 base; junction bases not matched to a gene: 6. From germline, CDR1 is SGHDN and CDR2 FVKESK. The CDR3, as DNA: TGTGCCAGCCCATGGGACAGGGGGCTTTCTGGGGCCAACGTCCTGACTTTC. Protein sequence: CASPWDRGLSGANVLTF.

The chain employs TRBV12-3 or TRBV12-4 and TRBJ1-1, with D perhaps TRBD1 (6 bases). The CDR3 is 12 residues long. V lost 3 bases, J lost 8 bases, and 10 bases lay in between. The CDR3 spells CASSFTGIEAFF. Here the CDR3 DNA reads TGTGCCAGCAGTTTCACAGGGATAGAAGCTTTCTTT.